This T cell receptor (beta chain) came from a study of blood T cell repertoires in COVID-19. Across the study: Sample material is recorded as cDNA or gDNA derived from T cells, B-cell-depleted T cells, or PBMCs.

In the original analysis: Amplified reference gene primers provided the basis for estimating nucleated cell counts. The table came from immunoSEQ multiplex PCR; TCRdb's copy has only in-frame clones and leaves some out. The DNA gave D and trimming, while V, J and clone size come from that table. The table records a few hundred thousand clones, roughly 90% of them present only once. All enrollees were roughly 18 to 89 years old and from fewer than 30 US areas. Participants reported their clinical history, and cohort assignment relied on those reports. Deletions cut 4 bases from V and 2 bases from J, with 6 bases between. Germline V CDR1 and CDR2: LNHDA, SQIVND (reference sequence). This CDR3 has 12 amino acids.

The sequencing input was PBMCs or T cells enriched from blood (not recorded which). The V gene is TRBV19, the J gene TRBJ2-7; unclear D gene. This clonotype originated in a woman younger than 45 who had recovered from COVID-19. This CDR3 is CASSTGTYEQYF. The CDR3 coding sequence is TGTGCCAGTAGTACAGGAACCTACGAGCAGTACTTC.